This T cell receptor beta chain appears in the sequencing data of a study of Ad26.COV2.S vaccination and SARS-CoV-2 variants. Points from the study as a whole: Assessments of TCR breadth and depth may have underestimated the total T cell responses.

CDR3 length equals 16 residues. V gave up 4 bases and J gave up 10 bases, with 21 bases separating them. CDR1 is SGHDT and CDR2 is YYEEEE in the germline V gene. In regard to this clone: Its antigen is still unknown.

Regarding treatment: some 20 received Ad26.COV2.S at low or high dose, single or two shots; several received placebo; per-sample allocation not given. Samples came from day 63 after the first vaccine or placebo injection. Profiling relied on immunoSEQ multiplex PCR, and the TCRdb table lists in-frame clones only, not all of them. The sample lists around 320,000 clones, 85% occurring once. This sample comprised peripheral blood, obtained in a trial of Ad26.COV2.S vaccine versus placebo. The receptor's source is a person aged 18-65 years who received the Ad26.COV2.S COVID-19 vaccine or a placebo. The rearrangement links TRBV5-6 to TRBJ1-6, with a weak D call TRBD1 (6 bases). As DNA, the CDR3 is TGTGCCAGCAGCGAAAAACACAGGGAAGTGAAATCACCCCTCCACTTT. As protein: CASSEKHREVKSPLHF.